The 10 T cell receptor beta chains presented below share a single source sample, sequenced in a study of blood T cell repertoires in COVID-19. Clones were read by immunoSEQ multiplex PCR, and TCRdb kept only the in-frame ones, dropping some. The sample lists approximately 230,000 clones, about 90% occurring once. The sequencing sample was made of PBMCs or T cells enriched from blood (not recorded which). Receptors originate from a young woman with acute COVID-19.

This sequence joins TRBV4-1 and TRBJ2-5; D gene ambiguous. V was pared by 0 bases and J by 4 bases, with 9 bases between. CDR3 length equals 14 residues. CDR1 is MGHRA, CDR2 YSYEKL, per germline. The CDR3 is CASSQDPSGETQYF. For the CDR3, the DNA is TGCGCCAGCAGCCAAGATCCTAGTGGAGAGACCCAGTACTTC.

The CDR3 nucleotides are TGTGCCAGCAGCGTAGAGGGGGTAGAGGGTGGCTACACCTTC. Translating gives CASSVEGVEGGYTF. The rearrangement uses TRBV9 and TRBJ1-2; the D gene is possibly TRBD1 (6 bases). Germline V gives CDR1 SGDLS, CDR2 YYNGEE. The CDR3 has 14 residues. V lost 0 bases and J lost 7, with 13 bases in between.

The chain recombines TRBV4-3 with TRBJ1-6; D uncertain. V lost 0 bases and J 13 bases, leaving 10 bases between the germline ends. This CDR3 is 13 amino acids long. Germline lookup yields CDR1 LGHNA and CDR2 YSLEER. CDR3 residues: CASSQDVSSPLHF. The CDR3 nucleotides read TGCGCCAGCAGCCAAGACGTGAGTTCCCCCCTCCACTTT.

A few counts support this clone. CDR3 nucleotides: TGTGCCAGCAGTTTAAGTGCAGGGTGGGATGGCTACACCTTC. As protein: CASSLSAGWDGYTF. The V and J genes are TRBV27 and TRBJ1-2, with D possibly matching TRBD1 (5 bases). V was cut by 2 bases and J by 6 bases, with 13 bases left in between. Germline V gene sequence: CDR1 MNHEY, CDR2 SMNVEV (reference sequence). This CDR3 has 14 amino acids.

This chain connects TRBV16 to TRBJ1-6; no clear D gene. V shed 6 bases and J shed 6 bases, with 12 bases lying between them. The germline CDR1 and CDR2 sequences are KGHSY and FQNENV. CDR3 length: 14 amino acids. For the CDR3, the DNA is TGTGCCAGCAGTAGGAGGGCAAGTAATTCACCCCTCCACTTT. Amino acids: CASSRRASNSPLHF.

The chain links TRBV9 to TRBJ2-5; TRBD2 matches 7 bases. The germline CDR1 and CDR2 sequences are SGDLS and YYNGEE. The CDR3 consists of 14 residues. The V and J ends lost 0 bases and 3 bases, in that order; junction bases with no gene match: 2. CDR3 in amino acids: CASSVAGGEETQYF. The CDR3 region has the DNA TGTGCCAGCAGCGTAGCGGGGGGAGAAGAGACCCAGTACTTC.

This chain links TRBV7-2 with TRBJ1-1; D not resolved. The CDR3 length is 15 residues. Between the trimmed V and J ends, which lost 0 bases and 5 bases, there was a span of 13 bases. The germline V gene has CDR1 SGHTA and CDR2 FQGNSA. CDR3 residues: CASSLAAGSWTEAFF. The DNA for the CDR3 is TGTGCCAGCAGCTTAGCGGCGGGTTCTTGGACTGAAGCTTTCTTT. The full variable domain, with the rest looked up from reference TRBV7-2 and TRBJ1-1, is GAGVSQSPSNKVTEKGKDVELRCDPISGHTALYWYRQSLGQGLEFLIYFQGNSAPDKSGLPSDRFSAERTGGSVSTLTIQRTQQEDSAVYLCASSLAAGSWTEAFFGQGTRLTVV.

CDR3 residues: CASSLAGGRETQYF. CDR3 bases: TGCGCCAGCAGCCTAGCGGGGGGGAGGGAGACCCAGTACTTC. The chain joins TRBV10-2 to TRBJ2-5; the match to TRBD2 covers 12 bases. This CDR3 comprises 14 residues. From germline, CDR1 is WSHSY and CDR2 SAAADI. J was trimmed by 5 bases and V by 6 bases; bases with no gene match: 4.

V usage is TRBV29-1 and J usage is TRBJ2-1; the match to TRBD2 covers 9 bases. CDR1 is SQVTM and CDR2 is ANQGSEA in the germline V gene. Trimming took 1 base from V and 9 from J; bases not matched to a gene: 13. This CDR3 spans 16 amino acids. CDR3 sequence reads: CSVEGWSGGPPGEQFF. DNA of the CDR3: TGCAGCGTTGAAGGGTGGAGCGGGGGGCCCCCCGGTGAGCAGTTCTTC.

The CDR3 loop reads CASSSGTQETQYF. DNA of the CDR3: TGTGCCAGCAGTAGCGGGACTCAAGAGACCCAGTACTTC. V is TRBV2 and J is TRBJ2-5, with 7 bases matching TRBD2. Germline V gene sequence: CDR1 SNHLY, CDR2 FYNNEI. The length of the CDR3 is 13 residues. Trimming removed 5 bases from V and 2 bases from J; junction bases left unmatched: 2.